This T cell receptor (beta chain) derives from a study of CD8 T cells in ankylosing spondylitis. Study findings and constraints: One TCR beta motif, made up of eight highly homologous variants, appeared characteristic of ankylosing spondylitis blood.

Germline CDR1 SQVTM, CDR2 ANQGSEA. V trimming: 4 bases; J trimming: 7 bases; junction bases outside the gene matches: 12. The CDR3 extends over 14 amino acids. TCRdb processed the 5' RACE reads anew with MiXCR; each CDR3 protein has one entry. The sample contains roughly 120,000 distinct CDR3 sequences, approximately 13% of which appear only once. This clonotype was found many times. Its target is not known. V gene TRBV29-1 combines with J gene TRBJ2-5, with 7 bases lining up with TRBD1. The TCR sequence derives from a female donor with ankylosing spondylitis or in good health (not recorded which). Sample: blood, either unsorted or a sorted T cell fraction (not recorded which). CDR3 sequence reads: CSVVFRDSLGTQYF. The DNA of the CDR3 is TGCAGCGTTGTCTTCCGGGACAGTCTGGGGACCCAGTACTTC.